This T cell receptor (beta chain) was sequenced during a study of beta chain features in type 1 diabetes. Study-level points and caveats: More deletions and fewer insertions at VDJ junctions were found in patients with type 1 diabetes.

The sequenced template was cDNA made from the entire isolated RNA. Produced via immunoSEQ multiplex PCR; TCRdb's table is partial and in-frame only. The data show 38,000 or so clones, 64% seen once. Germline V CDR1 and CDR2: SGHTA, FQGNSA. This CDR3 is built from 14 residues. Unmatched junction bases numbered 6, after V lost 5 bases and J lost 3 bases. Worth noting for this clone: Its specificity is unknown. The same CDR3 is also encoded by other DNA sequences in this sample.

Sequencing was carried out using Tregs from blood. The chain is built from TRBV7-2 and TRBJ2-7; 8 bases fit TRBD1. This clonotype originated in a woman in her twenties or thirties in good health. CDR3 nucleotides: TGTGCCAGCAGCCTAACCGGACAGGGCTACGAGCAGTACTTC. This gives the protein CASSLTGQGYEQYF. The whole variable domain, remainder taken from reference TRBV7-2 and TRBJ2-7, is GAGVSQSPSNKVTEKGKDVELRCDPISGHTALYWYRQSLGQGLEFLIYFQGNSAPDKSGLPSDRFSAERTGGSVSTLTIQRTQQEDSAVYLCASSLTGQGYEQYFGPGTRLTVT.